This TCR beta chain was captured by sequencing in a study of T cell repertoires in cytomegalovirus infection. Whole-study context: It was the public TCR beta signatures that indicated both CMV infection and matching HLA type.

MiXCR, run by TCRdb on the reads, gives a single entry per CDR3 protein. This table holds 740,000 or so distinct CDR3 sequences, roughly 36% found once. This clonotype was seen a few times. Its antigen is undetermined. With 3 bases removed from V and 1 base from J, the gap between germline ends came to 9 bases. Germline CDR1 and CDR2: MNHEY and SMNVEV (reference sequence). The CDR3 extends over 14 amino acids. Findings of the study overall: What dominated the ex vivo response were HLA-C-restricted CMV-specific TCR beta clonotypes.

This receptor was identified in a human donor in good health (CMV status not recorded). Some clones in this sample may be carry-over from other donors' samples. The chain is built from TRBV27 and TRBJ1-1; unclear D gene. The sample comprised PBMCs. In nucleotides, the CDR3 is TGTGCCAGCAGTTTCTCAGCCAAGAACACTGAAGCTTTCTTT. It is translated as CASSFSAKNTEAFF.